This T cell receptor beta chain derives from a study of blood T cells in healthy people across ages. Sample-barcoded 5' priming and a J-beta primer mix drove a second PCR of 7 to 11 cycles. Researchers report that a template-switch adaptor with 12 random nucleotides tagged each cDNA molecule. There were at least 3 million CDR3-containing paired-end reads obtained from each sample. TCRdb fed the 5' RACE reads into MiXCR, producing one record per CDR3 protein. The sample lists over a million distinct CDR3 sequences, around 43% occurring once. This clonotype was seen more than once but under ten times. This receptor was identified in an older woman in good health. The sample comprised blood.

The CDR3 protein is CASSLAGTGYYGYTF. The CDR3 DNA reads as TGCGCCAGCAGCTTGGCCGGGACAGGGTACTATGGCTACACCTTC. The V and J genes are TRBV5-1 and TRBJ1-2, with 9 bases fitting TRBD1. From germline, CDR1 is SGHRS and CDR2 YFSETQ. The CDR3 extends over 15 amino acids. V lost 0 bases, J lost 3 bases, and 3 bases stayed unmatched.